The clone carrying this TCR beta chain was seen a few times. Its antigen is not identified. The data stem from a study of identical twins. TCRdb processed the 5' RACE reads anew with MiXCR; each CDR3 protein has one entry. The data contain about 240,000 distinct CDR3 sequences, 10% to 13% of them seen just once; the ten biggest clones take up approximately 11%. Points from the study as a whole: A cross-sectional statistical analysis, not follow-up of the same donors, supported the conclusions.

The CDR3 length is 17 residues. In germline, CDR1 is SGHAT, CDR2 FQNNGV. V shed 3 bases, J shed 1 base, and the junction held 5 bases outside the gene matches. The rearrangement links TRBV11-2 to TRBJ2-1; 11 bases are a match to TRBD2. The clonotype originates from a man aged 50 or older in good health. The specimen sequenced was memory T cells sorted from blood. The CDR3: CASSLAGTSGSYNEQFF. CDR3 nucleotide sequence: TGTGCCAGCAGCTTGGCCGGGACTAGCGGATCCTACAATGAGCAGTTCTTC.